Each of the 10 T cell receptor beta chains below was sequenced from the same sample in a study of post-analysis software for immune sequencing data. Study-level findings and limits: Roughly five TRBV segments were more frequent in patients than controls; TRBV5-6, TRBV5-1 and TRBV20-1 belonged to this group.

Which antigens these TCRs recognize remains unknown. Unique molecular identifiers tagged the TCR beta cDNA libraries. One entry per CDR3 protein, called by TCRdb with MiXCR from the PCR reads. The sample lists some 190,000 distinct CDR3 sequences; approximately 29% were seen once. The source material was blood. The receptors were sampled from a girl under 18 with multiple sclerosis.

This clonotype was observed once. CDR3 protein: CSARDRDPLYGYTF. The CDR3 DNA is TGCAGTGCTAGAGACCGGGACCCGCTCTATGGCTACACCTTC. The gene calls are TRBV20-1 and TRBJ1-2; perhaps TRBD1 as D (5 bases). V lost 0 bases and J 4 bases, leaving 12 bases between the germline ends. Germline V lookup: CDR1 DFQATT, CDR2 SNEGSKA (reference sequence). The CDR3 totals 14 residues.

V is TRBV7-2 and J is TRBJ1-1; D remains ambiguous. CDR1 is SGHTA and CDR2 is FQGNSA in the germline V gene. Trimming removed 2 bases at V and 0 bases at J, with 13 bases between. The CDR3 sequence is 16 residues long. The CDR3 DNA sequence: TGTGCCAGCAGCTTACAAGAATACTCGATGAACACTGAAGCTTTCTTT. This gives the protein CASSLQEYSMNTEAFF.

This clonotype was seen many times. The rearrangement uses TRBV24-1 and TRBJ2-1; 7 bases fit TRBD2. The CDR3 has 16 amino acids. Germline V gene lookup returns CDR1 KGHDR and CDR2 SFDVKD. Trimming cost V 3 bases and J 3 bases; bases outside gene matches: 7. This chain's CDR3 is CATSDPSGTSYNEQFF. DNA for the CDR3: TGTGCCACCAGTGATCCCAGCGGGACGAGCTACAATGAGCAGTTCTTC.

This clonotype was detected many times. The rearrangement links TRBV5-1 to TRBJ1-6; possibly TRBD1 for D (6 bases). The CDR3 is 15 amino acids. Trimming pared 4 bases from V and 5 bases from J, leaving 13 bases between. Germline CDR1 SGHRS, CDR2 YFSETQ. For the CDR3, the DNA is TGCGCCAGCAGCCCGGGGACACCAAATAATTCACCCCTCCACTTT. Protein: CASSPGTPNNSPLHF.

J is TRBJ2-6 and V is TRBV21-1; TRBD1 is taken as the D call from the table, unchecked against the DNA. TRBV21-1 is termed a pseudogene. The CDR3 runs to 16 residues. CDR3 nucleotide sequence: TGTGCCAGCAGCAAAGTGGGGACAGCCGGGGCCAACGTCCTGACTTTC. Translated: CASSKVGTAGANVLTF.

In DNA, the CDR3 is TGTGCCAGCAGTTTACGAGGGGCCCTACTGAAGCAGTACTTC. It specifies CASSLRGALLKQYF. The chain links TRBV27 to TRBJ2-7; the D gene could be TRBD1 or TRBD2 (5 bases each). The CDR3 runs to 14 residues. Looked up from germline, CDR1 is MNHEY and CDR2 is SMNVEV (reference sequence). With 2 bases removed from V and 8 bases from J, the gap between germline ends came to 16 bases.

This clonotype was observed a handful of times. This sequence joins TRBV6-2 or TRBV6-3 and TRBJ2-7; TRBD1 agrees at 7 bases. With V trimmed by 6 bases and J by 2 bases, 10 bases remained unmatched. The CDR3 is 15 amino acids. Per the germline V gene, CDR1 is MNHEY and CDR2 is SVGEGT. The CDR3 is CASRPSGTETYEQYF. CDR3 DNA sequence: TGTGCCAGCAGACCATCCGGGACAGAGACCTACGAGCAGTACTTC.

Here the CDR3 reads CATNRNSNQPQHF. CDR3 sequence (DNA): TGTGCCACCAACAGAAATAGCAATCAGCCCCAGCATTTT. The rearrangement joins TRBV6-1 to TRBJ1-5; D call uncertain. The CDR3 consists of 13 residues. Per germline, CDR1 MNHNS and CDR2 SASEGT. Trimming shortened V by 10 bases and J by 0 bases, and 10 bases separated the two germline ends.

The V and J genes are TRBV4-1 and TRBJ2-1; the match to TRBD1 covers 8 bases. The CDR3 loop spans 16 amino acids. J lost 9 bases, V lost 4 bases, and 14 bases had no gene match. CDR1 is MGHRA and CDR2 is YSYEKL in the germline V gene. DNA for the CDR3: TGCGCCAGCAGCCCTCAGGGGGCTGAGATTACTCCTGAGCAGTTCTTC. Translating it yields CASSPQGAEITPEQFF.

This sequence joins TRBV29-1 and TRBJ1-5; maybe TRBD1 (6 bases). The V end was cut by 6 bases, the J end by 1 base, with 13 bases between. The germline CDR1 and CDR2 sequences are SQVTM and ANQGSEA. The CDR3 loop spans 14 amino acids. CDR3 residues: CSVARGGSNQPQHF. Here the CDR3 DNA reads TGCAGCGTCGCGAGGGGGGGCAGCAATCAGCCCCAGCATTTT.